This passage covers 17 T cell receptor beta chains from one sample sequenced in a study of blood T cell repertoires in COVID-19. The repertoire was sequenced with immunoSEQ multiplex PCR; TCRdb's copy has only in-frame clones and lacks some. The sample holds 250,000 to 350,000 clones, roughly 86% seen once. Sequencing was done on a sample of peripheral blood. Receptors originate from a woman in her 30s with COVID-19, enrolled during active disease.

The V gene is TRBV4-2, the J gene TRBJ1-2; D unresolved. Between the trimmed V and J ends, which lost 0 bases and 8 bases, there was a span of 10 bases. Germline V gene data show CDR1 as LGHNA and CDR2 as YNFKEQ. CDR3 length: 13 amino acids. In nucleotides, the CDR3 is TGTGCCAGCAGCCAAGATCCCGTCGTGGGCTACACCTTC. The encoded protein is CASSQDPVVGYTF.

The V and J genes are TRBV27 and TRBJ2-1, with D possibly TRBD1 on 6 matching bases. The germline V gene encodes CDR1 MNHEY and CDR2 SMNVEV (reference sequence). The V end lost 3 bases, the J end lost 6 bases, and 15 bases lay between the germline ends. The CDR3 is made up of 15 amino acids. In DNA form, the CDR3 reads TGTGCCAGCAGTTTCCGAGACAGGCCCTTCAATGAGCAGTTCTTC. Its translation is CASSFRDRPFNEQFF.

V is TRBV5-1 and J is TRBJ1-2; 8 bases agree with TRBD1. This CDR3 has 13 amino acids. Germline CDR1 and CDR2: SGHRS and YFSETQ. The trim removed 3 bases at V and 5 bases at J, leaving 3 bases unmatched. CDR3 sequence: CASSSGGGYGYTF. CDR3 sequence (DNA): TGCGCCAGCAGCTCAGGGGGCGGGTATGGCTACACCTTC.

The rearrangement links TRBV3-1 (or the pseudogene TRBV3-2) to TRBJ2-7; D is perhaps TRBD1 (6 bases). Trimming took off 7 bases at V and 5 bases at J, with 15 bases between the two ends. CDR3 length: 13 amino acids. Germline CDR1 and CDR2: LGHDT and YNNKEL (reference sequence). The CDR3 spells CASNNLGANEQYF. The CDR3 DNA reads TGTGCCAGCAACAACCTGGGGGCCAACGAGCAGTACTTC.

The gene calls are TRBV4-1 and TRBJ2-5; 9 bases agree with TRBD1. CDR1 is MGHRA, CDR2 YSYEKL, per germline. V gave up 5 bases and J gave up 3 bases; unmatched junction bases: 4. The CDR3 totals 14 residues. CDR3 nucleotide sequence: TGCGCCAGCAGCTTTGGACAGGGGAAAGAGACCCAGTACTTC. As protein: CASSFGQGKETQYF.

V is TRBV5-4 and J is TRBJ2-5, with unresolved D. Trimming removed 1 base at V and 2 bases at J, with 9 bases between. CDR1 SGHNT and CDR2 YYREEE come from the germline V gene (reference sequence). This CDR3 region has 14 residues. The CDR3, as DNA: TGTGCCAGCAGCTTGACAAAAAGACAAGAGACCCAGTACTTC. Encoded protein: CASSLTKRQETQYF.

This clone was recorded once. The chain joins TRBV2 to TRBJ2-3, with 8 bases fitting TRBD2. Per the germline V gene, CDR1 is SNHLY and CDR2 is FYNNEI. This CDR3 is built from 16 residues. V lost 3 bases and J lost 0; bases outside the gene matches: 5. The CDR3 protein is CASSELPSGSTDTQYF. The CDR3 nucleotides read TGTGCCAGCAGTGAGCTACCTAGCGGGAGCACAGATACGCAGTATTTT.

The chain combines TRBV6-6 with TRBJ2-6; D perhaps matches TRBD2 (5 bases). The V and J ends lost 2 bases and 0 bases respectively, with 5 bases between them. Germline V CDR1 and CDR2: MNHNY, SVGAGI (reference sequence). This CDR3 spans 15 amino acids. The CDR3, as DNA: TGTGCCAGCAGTTACCGGGACTCTGGGGCCAACGTCCTGACTTTC. It is translated as CASSYRDSGANVLTF.

The chain employs TRBV28 and TRBJ2-7; 12 bases fit TRBD2. The CDR3 is 15 amino acids. Germline lookup yields CDR1 MDHEN and CDR2 SYDVKM. With V trimmed by 3 bases and J by 4 bases, 4 bases remained unmatched. CDR3 nucleotide sequence: TGTGCCAGCAGTTTCCCGACTAGCGGGAGTTACGAGCAGTACTTC. It yields the protein CASSFPTSGSYEQYF. The full variable domain, its missing parts supplied by reference TRBV28 and TRBJ2-7, is DVKVTQSSRYLVKRTGEKVFLECVQDMDHENMFWYRQDPGLGLRLIYFSYDVKMKEKGDIPEGYSVSREKKERFSLILESASTNQTSMYLCASSFPTSGSYEQYFGPGTRLTVT.

The CDR3 loop reads CASSRSRDTYEQYF. The CDR3 nucleotides read TGTGCCAGCAGCCGGTCCCGGGACACCTACGAGCAGTACTTC. The chain joins TRBV4-2 to TRBJ2-7, with D possibly being TRBD1 (6 bases). CDR3 length: 14 amino acids. V was clipped by 4 bases and J by 2 bases, with 12 bases between them. The germline V gene encodes CDR1 LGHNA and CDR2 YNFKEQ.

This clone was counted a single time. The V and J genes are TRBV6-4 and TRBJ2-2; 7 bases fit TRBD1. V was clipped by 6 bases and J by 4 bases; unmatched bases: 5. The CDR3 loop spans 14 amino acids. Germline V CDR1 and CDR2: MRHNA, SNTAGT. The CDR3 spells CASRSEGATGELFF. The CDR3 DNA reads TGTGCCAGCAGAAGTGAGGGGGCCACCGGGGAGCTGTTTTTT.

This clone was picked up one time. The chain links TRBV18 to TRBJ1-5; no reliable D call. The CDR3 is made up of 16 amino acids. Trimming stripped 3 bases from V and 3 bases from J, with 15 bases between. Germline V gene lookup returns CDR1 KGHSH and CDR2 LQKENI. Here the CDR3 reads CASSPNAGSNNQPQHF. The CDR3 DNA sequence: TGTGCCAGCTCACCTAACGCCGGGAGTAACAATCAGCCCCAGCATTTT.

The V gene is TRBV10-3, the J gene TRBJ2-7; 10 positions match TRBD2. The CDR3 consists of 14 residues. Germline V lookup: CDR1 ENHRY, CDR2 SYGVKD. The V and J ends lost 6 bases and 3 bases, in that order; junction bases with no gene match: 5. DNA for the CDR3: TGTGCCATCAGGGCCGGGACTAGCGACTACGAGCAGTACTTC. It codes for CAIRAGTSDYEQYF.

The rearrangement joins TRBV7-9 to TRBJ1-5; no reliable D call. V lost 5 bases to trimming and J lost 1 base, with 6 bases between them. The CDR3 spans 13 residues. Germline assignment: CDR1 SEHNR and CDR2 FQNEAQ (reference sequence). CDR3 nucleotide sequence: TGTGCCAGCAGCCCTACGAGCAATCAGCCCCAGCATTTT. Translating it yields CASSPTSNQPQHF. Looking up the rest from reference TRBV7-9 and TRBJ1-5 gives the full variable domain: DTGVSQNPRHKITKRGQNVTFRCDPISEHNRLYWYRQTLGQGPEFLTYFQNEAQLEKSRLLSDRFSAERPKGSFSTLEIQRTEQGDSAMYLCASSPTSNQPQHFGDGTRLSIL.

The chain links TRBV10-3 to TRBJ2-1; TRBD2 aligns across 16 bases. The CDR3 loop spans 21 amino acids. Germline V CDR1 and CDR2: ENHRY, SYGVKD. V gave up 7 bases and J gave up 9 bases; unmatched junction bases: 24. For the CDR3, the DNA is TGTGCCATCACAATCCCTCTCCCGGGACTAGCGGGAGGGCCCGGTAGTGTTGAGCAGTTCTTC. As protein: CAITIPLPGLAGGPGSVEQFF.

CDR3 bases: TGTGCCAGTAGTACCCAGGGGCTAGTAGGAGATACGCAGTATTTT. It is translated as CASSTQGLVGDTQYF. The chain has TRBV19 and TRBJ2-3, with D perhaps matching TRBD1 (6 bases). Germline assignment: CDR1 LNHDA and CDR2 SQIVND (reference sequence). Trimming removed 4 bases from V and 5 bases from J, with 16 bases in between. The CDR3 has 15 residues.

V is TRBV28 and J is TRBJ1-5; D is perhaps TRBD1 (5 bases). The CDR3 consists of 13 residues. CDR1 and CDR2 from the germline V gene are MDHEN and SYDVKM. With 7 bases removed from V and 4 bases from J, the gap between germline ends came to 11 bases. CDR3 residues: CASKGQVNQPQHF. As DNA, the CDR3 is TGTGCCAGCAAGGGGCAGGTTAATCAGCCCCAGCATTTT.